This T cell receptor (beta chain) comes out of a study of cytomegalovirus exposure and HLA in healthy donors. Findings and caveats of the study: What a later analysis reportedly showed was that an Asian-associated ancestry cluster had fewer N-insertions than the roughly 670-donor mean. Association of 16,951 TCR beta sequences with HLA alleles was found at 0.05 false discovery rate in a later analysis. Reports showed the classifier diagnosing cytomegalovirus status with high specificity and sensitivity.

CDR3 length: 15 residues. V lost 4 bases to trimming and J lost 3 bases, with 13 bases between them. Germline V gene data show CDR1 as MDHEN and CDR2 as SYDVKM. About this clone: The antigen is undetermined.

Regarding donors, all were healthy bone marrow donors. The primer mix had 60 Vbeta and 13 Jbeta primers. TCRdb's copy holds only in-frame clones and misses some; the assay was immunoSEQ multiplex PCR. The data show 130,000 to 150,000 clones, about three quarters seen once. Material for sequencing was PBMCs. This clonotype originated in a man aged 35 to 55 in good health and CMV-seropositive. This chain uses TRBV28 with TRBJ2-1; D call uncertain. The CDR3 sequence is CASSSTNSVYNEQFF. The CDR3 DNA is TGTGCCAGCAGTTCGACAAACTCGGTCTACAATGAGCAGTTCTTC.